Each of the 5 T cell receptor beta chains below was sequenced from the same sample in a study of radiation and T cells in renal cell carcinoma (dated by TCRdb to 2018 to 2021). Libraries came from the immunoSEQ multiplex PCR assay. TCRdb took this table from immuneACCESS and kept in-frame rearrangements with V and J called. Such tables lack part of the clones; where checked against another copy, unresolved V genes explain under half of the gap, and the rest is unexplained. Recorded for this sample are roughly 82,000 clones; roughly 87% of them occurred a single time. The ten largest account for over 5.5% of the sample. The time point label, as the study defines it: blood 4 weeks post-SBRT, at nephrectomy. Read against the paper, the sample's treatment or condition label means: 15 Gy SBRT to primary tumor, nephrectomy 4 weeks later. The source material was blood, sampled from a patient whose treatment included radiotherapy and nephrectomy. These receptors originate from a woman between 65 and 79 years old with renal cell carcinoma.

The V and J genes are TRBV6-1 and TRBJ1-1; D not resolved. V lost 9 bases and J 4 bases, leaving 18 bases between the germline ends. This CDR3 is 14 amino acids long. Germline loops: CDR1 MNHNS, CDR2 SASEGT. CDR3 in DNA: TGTGCCAGTCCTTCGGGCAGTACGGGCACTGAAGCTTTCTTT. Its protein product is CASPSGSTGTEAFF.

The chain employs TRBV29-1 and TRBJ1-2; 9 bases are shared with TRBD1. CDR1 SQVTM and CDR2 ANQGSEA come from the germline V gene. V lost 6 bases and J lost 7; bases outside the gene matches: 3. The CDR3 has 11 residues. CDR3 DNA sequence: TGCAGCGTCGACAGGGGGACTGGCTACACCTTC. This codes for CSVDRGTGYTF. The full variable domain, completed using reference TRBV29-1 and TRBJ1-2, is SAVISQKPSRDICQRGTSLTIQCQVDSQVTMMFWYRQQPGQSLTLIATANQGSEATYESGFVIDKFPISRPNLTFSTLTVSNMSPEDSSIYLCSVDRGTGYTFGSGTRLTVV.

This clone appeared once. The chain carries TRBV5-1 and TRBJ2-1; 7 bases align to TRBD1. The CDR3 length is 14 residues. V trimming: 3 bases; J trimming: 5 bases; junction bases outside the gene matches: 5. The germline CDR1 and CDR2 sequences are SGHRS and YFSETQ. The CDR3: CASSSTGQDNEQFF. CDR3 coding DNA: TGCGCCAGCAGCTCGACAGGGCAGGACAATGAGCAGTTCTTC. Full variable domain (rest looked up from reference TRBV5-1 and TRBJ2-1): KAGVTQTPRYLIKTRGQQVTLSCSPISGHRSVSWYQQTPGQGLQFLFEYFSETQRNKGNFPGRFSGRQFSNSRSEMNVSTLELGDSALYLCASSSTGQDNEQFFGPGTRLTVL.

This chain uses TRBV7-8 with TRBJ1-2; 7 bases agree with TRBD1. CDR1 is SGHVS, CDR2 FQNEAQ, per germline. This CDR3 has 14 amino acids. Losses at the gene ends were 5 bases for V and 4 bases for J; bases not matched to a gene: 7. Here the CDR3 reads CASSPGQLSYGYTF. The CDR3 nucleotides read TGTGCCAGCAGCCCGGGACAGCTCAGCTATGGCTACACCTTC.

J is TRBJ1-1 and V is TRBV5-1; D call uncertain. This CDR3 has 13 residues. The V gene's germline CDR1 is SGHRS and CDR2 YFSETQ. V was pared by 3 bases and J by 4 bases, with 10 bases between. The DNA for the CDR3 is TGCGCCAGCAGCTCCAATGTCCCCACTGAAGCTTTCTTT. Amino acid sequence: CASSSNVPTEAFF.